A single sample is the source of the 20 T cell receptor beta chains below, sequenced in a study of blood T cell repertoires in COVID-19. TCRdb's table, derived via immunoSEQ multiplex PCR, lists solely in-frame clones and lacks some. The sample contains roughly 43,000 clones, 70% to 90% of which appear only once. Input material: peripheral blood. The receptors come from a man in his 60s with active COVID-19.

The gene calls are TRBV14 and TRBJ2-7; 9 positions match TRBD1. CDR3 length equals 12 residues. From germline, CDR1 is SGHDN and CDR2 FVKESK. V lost 4 bases to trimming and J lost 11 bases; unmatched junction nucleotides: 6. The CDR3: CASSRPGQGKYF. CDR3 in DNA: TGTGCCAGCAGCCGGCCGGGACAGGGAAAGTACTTC.

The J gene is TRBJ2-3, the V gene TRBV5-1; 7 bases are a match to TRBD2. V lost 0 bases, J lost 0 bases, and 4 bases stayed unmatched. This CDR3 comprises 16 residues. Germline CDR1 is SGHRS and CDR2 is YFSETQ. The CDR3 DNA sequence: TGCGCCAGCAGCTTGGCGCTAGCGGCTAGCACAGATACGCAGTATTTT. Translating it yields CASSLALAASTDTQYF.

This chain joins TRBV9 and TRBJ2-1; a possible D gene is TRBD2 (6 bases). Deletions cut 4 bases from V and 10 bases from J, with 12 bases between. CDR3 length: 12 residues. Per the germline V gene, CDR1 is SGDLS and CDR2 is YYNGEE. The CDR3 spells CASSPAGLEQFF. The CDR3 DNA sequence: TGTGCCAGCAGCCCCGCGGGGTTAGAGCAGTTCTTC.

This clone has just one count. The V and J genes are TRBV6-2 or TRBV6-3 and TRBJ2-1; 8 nucleotides match TRBD2. Trimming took 5 bases from V and 5 from J; bases not matched to a gene: 5. In germline, CDR1 is MNHEY, CDR2 SVGEGT. The CDR3 length is 14 residues. The CDR3 sequence: CASSSGSSHNEQFF. The DNA for the CDR3 is TGTGCCAGCAGTAGCGGGAGTAGTCACAATGAGCAGTTCTTC.

The V gene is TRBV7-6, the J gene TRBJ2-7, with a tentative D call TRBD2 (5 bases). The CDR3 contains 14 residues. Germline V gives CDR1 SGHVS, CDR2 FNYEAQ. Trimming took 5 bases from V and 0 from J, leaving 11 bases between them. DNA of the CDR3: TGTGCCAGCAGCCCCCTGGAGGCCTCCTACGAGCAGTACTTC. It specifies CASSPLEASYEQYF.

The chain combines TRBV2 with TRBJ1-2, with D perhaps matching TRBD1 (5 bases). The germline gives CDR1 SNHLY, CDR2 FYNNEI. V gave up 10 bases and J gave up 14 bases, with 17 bases separating them. CDR3 size: 10 residues. The CDR3 DNA reads as TGTGCCATTTCTCCGGGACTCACAACCTTC. Residues: CAISPGLTTF.

J is TRBJ1-4 and V is TRBV7-9; 11 nucleotides align to TRBD1. Trimming at V came to 11 bases and at J to 0 bases, leaving 11 bases not matched to a gene. CDR3 length: 17 residues. Germline CDR1 is SEHNR and CDR2 is FQNEAQ (reference sequence). The CDR3 region has the DNA TGTGCCTGGGGTGGCGGACAGGGGGCCTCAACTAATGAAAAACTGTTTTTT. Encoded protein: CAWGGGQGASTNEKLFF.

The chain employs TRBV7-9 and TRBJ1-3; 7 positions match TRBD1. This CDR3 comprises 16 residues. V shed 4 bases and J 0 bases; nucleotides not matched to a gene: 6. Germline lookup yields CDR1 SEHNR and CDR2 FQNEAQ (reference sequence). In nucleotides, the CDR3 is TGTGCCAGCAGCTCGAAGGGACAGATCTCTGGAAACACCATATATTTT. Translating it yields CASSSKGQISGNTIYF.

This CDR3 is CASRLSGGTEAFF. The CDR3 DNA reads TGTGCCAGCAGACTTAGCGGGGGCACTGAAGCTTTCTTT. J is TRBJ1-1 and V is TRBV12-3 or TRBV12-4; weak D call: TRBD1 (5 bases). The CDR3 sequence is 13 residues long. The V end was cut by 6 bases, the J end by 4 bases, with 12 bases between.

The CDR3 protein is CASSLQASEAFF. CDR3 coding DNA: TGTGCCAGCAGTTTACAGGCGTCTGAAGCTTTCTTT. The rearrangement links TRBV28 to TRBJ1-1; the D is unclear. This CDR3 contains 12 residues. Trimming removed 2 bases from V and 6 bases from J, with 7 bases in between. Germline loops: CDR1 MDHEN, CDR2 SYDVKM.

The chain uses TRBV4-1 and TRBJ2-3; TRBD2 agrees at 8 bases. The CDR3 length is 16 residues. V lost 0 bases and J lost 11; bases outside the gene matches: 13. Germline-derived CDR1 and CDR2 are MGHRA and YSYEKL. CDR3 in DNA: TGCGCCAGCAGCCAAGAGAAGGGGCTAGCGGGTCAGGGGCAGTATTTT. Translating it yields CASSQEKGLAGQGQYF.

The chain joins TRBV28 to TRBJ2-7, with TRBD2 as a possible D gene (5 bases). This CDR3 has 12 residues. CDR1 and CDR2 from the germline V gene are MDHEN and SYDVKM. The V gene lost 6 bases and the J gene lost 4 bases, with 10 bases spanning the gap. Here the CDR3 reads CASRDGLYEQYF. CDR3 coding DNA: TGTGCCAGCAGAGACGGACTTTACGAGCAGTACTTC.

The chain employs TRBV7-2 and TRBJ2-2; TRBD2 matches at 15 bases. CDR1 is SGHTA, CDR2 FQGNSA, per germline. V dropped 7 bases and J dropped 5; count of bases not matched to a gene: 8. The CDR3 is made up of 17 amino acids. For the CDR3, the DNA is TGTGCCAGCACCCGGACTAGCGGGAGGGCCGGGACCGGGGAGCTGTTTTTT. Encoded protein: CASTRTSGRAGTGELFF.

This rearrangement joins TRBV2 to TRBJ1-4, with D perhaps TRBD1 (5 bases). The germline CDR1 and CDR2 sequences are SNHLY and FYNNEI. The ends were cut back, 6 bases at V and 2 bases at J, with 16 bases in the middle. The CDR3 is made up of 16 amino acids. The CDR3 DNA sequence: TGTGCCAGCAGGCGTTGGGAAAGGGGTACTAATGAAAAACTGTTTTTT. Amino acid sequence: CASRRWERGTNEKLFF.

The genes are TRBV23-1 and TRBJ1-6, with D possibly TRBD1 on 6 matching bases. TRBV23-1 is an open reading frame, and its role is uncertain. The CDR3 loop spans 14 amino acids. Trimming stripped 2 bases from V and 15 bases from J, with 17 bases between. CDR3 nucleotide sequence: TGCGCCAGCAGTCAAGGACAGACACGCTGTCGCCTCCACTTT. Its translation is CASSQGQTRCRLHF.

This chain joins TRBV18 and TRBJ1-1, with D uncertain. CDR3 length: 13 amino acids. The germline V gene has CDR1 KGHSH and CDR2 LQKENI. V was trimmed by 0 bases and J by 6 bases, leaving 8 bases between them. The CDR3 DNA reads TGTGCCAGCTCACCACCGGTGGCCGCTGAAGCTTTCTTT. Protein sequence: CASSPPVAAEAFF.

The chain links TRBV18 to TRBJ1-2; TRBD1 is a possible D gene (6 bases). V lost 3 bases to trimming and J lost 6 bases, with 14 bases between them. Per germline, CDR1 KGHSH and CDR2 LQKENI. The CDR3 contains 14 residues. The CDR3 spells CASSPGGQGHGYTF. The CDR3 DNA reads TGTGCCAGCTCACCCGGGGGGCAGGGCCATGGCTACACCTTC. The full variable domain, with the rest looked up from reference TRBV18 and TRBJ1-2, is NAGVMQNPRHLVRRRGQEARLRCSPMKGHSHVYWYRQLPEEGLKFMVYLQKENIIDESGMPKERFSAEFPKEGPSILRIQQVVRGDSAAYFCASSPGGQGHGYTFGSGTRLTVV.

This clone has just one count. The chain combines TRBV5-1 with TRBJ2-7; 7 bases are shared with TRBD1. The V gene's germline CDR1 is SGHRS and CDR2 YFSETQ. V shed 2 bases, J shed 0 bases, and the junction held 11 bases outside the gene matches. The CDR3 is 17 residues long. The DNA for the CDR3 is TGCGCCAGCAGCTTATCAAACAGGGGTCAATTCTCCTACGAGCAGTACTTC. Its translation: CASSLSNRGQFSYEQYF. The full variable domain, rest sourced from reference TRBV5-1 and TRBJ2-7, is KAGVTQTPRYLIKTRGQQVTLSCSPISGHRSVSWYQQTPGQGLQFLFEYFSETQRNKGNFPGRFSGRQFSNSRSEMNVSTLELGDSALYLCASSLSNRGQFSYEQYFGPGTRLTVT.

The chain uses TRBV2 and TRBJ2-3; 7 nucleotides agree with TRBD1. This CDR3 has 14 residues. Germline V gene lookup returns CDR1 SNHLY and CDR2 FYNNEI. J gave up 2 bases and V 6 bases, and 5 bases lay outside the gene matches. The CDR3 region is CASRRTGLTDTQYF. As DNA, the CDR3 is TGTGCCAGCAGGAGGACAGGCCTCACAGATACGCAGTATTTT.

V and J are TRBV19 and TRBJ2-4; 11 bases match TRBD1. Per germline, CDR1 LNHDA and CDR2 SQIVND (reference sequence). V lost 1 base to trimming and J lost 3 bases; unmatched junction nucleotides: 5. The CDR3 consists of 17 residues. CDR3 amino acids: CASSIVGGTGGKNIQYF. Here the CDR3 DNA reads TGTGCCAGTAGTATAGTAGGGGGGACAGGGGGCAAAAACATTCAGTACTTC.